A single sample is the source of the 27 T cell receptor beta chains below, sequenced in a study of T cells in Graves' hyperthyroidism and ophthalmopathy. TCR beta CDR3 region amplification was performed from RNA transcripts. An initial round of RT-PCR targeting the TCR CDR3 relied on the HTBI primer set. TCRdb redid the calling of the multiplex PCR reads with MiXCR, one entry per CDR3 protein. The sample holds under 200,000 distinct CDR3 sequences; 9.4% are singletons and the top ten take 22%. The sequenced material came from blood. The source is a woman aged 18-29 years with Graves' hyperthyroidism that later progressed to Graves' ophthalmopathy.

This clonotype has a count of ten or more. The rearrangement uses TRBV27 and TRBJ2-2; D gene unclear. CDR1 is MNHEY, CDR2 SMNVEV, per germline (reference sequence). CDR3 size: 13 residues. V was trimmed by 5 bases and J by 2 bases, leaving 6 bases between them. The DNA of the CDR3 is TGTGCCAGCAGTCCGTATAACACCGGGGAGCTGTTTTTT. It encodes CASSPYNTGELFF.

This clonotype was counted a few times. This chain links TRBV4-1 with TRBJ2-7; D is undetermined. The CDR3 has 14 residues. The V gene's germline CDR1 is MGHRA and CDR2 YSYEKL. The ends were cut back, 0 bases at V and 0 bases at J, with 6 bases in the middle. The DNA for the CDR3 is TGCGCCAGCAGCCAAGACTACAGCTCCTACGAGCAGTACTTC. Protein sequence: CASSQDYSSYEQYF.

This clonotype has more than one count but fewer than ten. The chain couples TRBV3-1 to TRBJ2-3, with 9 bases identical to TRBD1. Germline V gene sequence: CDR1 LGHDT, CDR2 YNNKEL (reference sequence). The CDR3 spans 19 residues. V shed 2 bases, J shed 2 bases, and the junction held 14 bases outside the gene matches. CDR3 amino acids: CASSQSYGTGTEFTDTQYF. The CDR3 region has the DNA TGTGCCAGCAGCCAATCCTACGGGACAGGGACCGAATTCACAGATACGCAGTATTTT.

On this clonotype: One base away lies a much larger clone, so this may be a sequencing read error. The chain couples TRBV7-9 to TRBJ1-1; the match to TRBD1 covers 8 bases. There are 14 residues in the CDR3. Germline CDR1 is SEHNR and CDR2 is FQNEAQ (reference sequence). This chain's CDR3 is CASSDRGVNTEASF. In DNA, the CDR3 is TGTGCCAGCTCCGACAGGGGCGTGAACACTGAAGCTTCCTTT.

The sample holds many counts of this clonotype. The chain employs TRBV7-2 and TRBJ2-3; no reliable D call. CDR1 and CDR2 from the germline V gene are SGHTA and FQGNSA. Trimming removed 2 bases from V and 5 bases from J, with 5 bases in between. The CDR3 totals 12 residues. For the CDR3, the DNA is TGTGCCAGCAGCTTAACGGAAGATACGCAGTATTTT. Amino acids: CASSLTEDTQYF.

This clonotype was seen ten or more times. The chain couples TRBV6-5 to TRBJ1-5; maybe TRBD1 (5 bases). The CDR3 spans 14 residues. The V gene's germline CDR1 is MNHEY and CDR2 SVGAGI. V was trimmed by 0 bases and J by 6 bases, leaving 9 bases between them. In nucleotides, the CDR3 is TGTGCCAGCAGTTACTCAGGGGTAGGTCAGCCCCAGCATTTT. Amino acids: CASSYSGVGQPQHF.

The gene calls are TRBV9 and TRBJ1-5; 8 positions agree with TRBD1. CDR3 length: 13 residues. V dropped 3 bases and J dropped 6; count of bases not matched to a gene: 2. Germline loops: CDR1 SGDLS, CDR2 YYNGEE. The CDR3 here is CASSGGQGQPQHF. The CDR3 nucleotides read TGTGCCAGCAGCGGAGGACAGGGTCAGCCCCAGCATTTT.

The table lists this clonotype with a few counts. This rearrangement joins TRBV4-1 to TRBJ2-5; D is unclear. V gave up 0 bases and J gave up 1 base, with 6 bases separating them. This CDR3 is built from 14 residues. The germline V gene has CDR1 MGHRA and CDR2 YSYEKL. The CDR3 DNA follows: TGCGCCAGCAGCCAAGAACCAGGCCAAGAGACCCAGTACTTC. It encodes CASSQEPGQETQYF.

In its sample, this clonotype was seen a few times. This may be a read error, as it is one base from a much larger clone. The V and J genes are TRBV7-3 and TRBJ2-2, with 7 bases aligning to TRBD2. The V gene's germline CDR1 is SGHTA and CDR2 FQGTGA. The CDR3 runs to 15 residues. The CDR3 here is CASGLGGGNTGELFF. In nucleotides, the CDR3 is TGTGCCAGCGGCTTGGGCGGGGGGAACACCGGGGAGCTGTTTTTT.

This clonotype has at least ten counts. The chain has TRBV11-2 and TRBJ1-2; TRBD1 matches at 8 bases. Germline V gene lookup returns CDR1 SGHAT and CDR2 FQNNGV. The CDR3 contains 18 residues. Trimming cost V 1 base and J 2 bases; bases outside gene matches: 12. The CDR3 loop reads CASSLGFWHRGANYGYTF. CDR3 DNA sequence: TGTGCCAGCAGCTTAGGGTTCTGGCACAGGGGGGCGAACTATGGCTACACCTTC.

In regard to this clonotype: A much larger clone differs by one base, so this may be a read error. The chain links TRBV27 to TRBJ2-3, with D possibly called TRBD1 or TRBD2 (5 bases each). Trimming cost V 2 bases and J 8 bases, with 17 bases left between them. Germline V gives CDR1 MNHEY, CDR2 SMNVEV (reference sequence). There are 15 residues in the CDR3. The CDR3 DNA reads TGTGCCAGCAGTTTAAGGGACCCGAGGGCAGGTACGCAGTATTTT. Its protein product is CASSLRDPRAGTQYF.

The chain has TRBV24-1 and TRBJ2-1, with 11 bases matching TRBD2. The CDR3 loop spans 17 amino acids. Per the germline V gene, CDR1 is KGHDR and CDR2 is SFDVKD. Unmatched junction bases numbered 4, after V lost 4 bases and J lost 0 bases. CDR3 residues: CATSDPGTSGSYNEQFF. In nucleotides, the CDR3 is TGTGCCACCAGTGACCCCGGGACTAGCGGCTCCTACAATGAGCAGTTCTTC.

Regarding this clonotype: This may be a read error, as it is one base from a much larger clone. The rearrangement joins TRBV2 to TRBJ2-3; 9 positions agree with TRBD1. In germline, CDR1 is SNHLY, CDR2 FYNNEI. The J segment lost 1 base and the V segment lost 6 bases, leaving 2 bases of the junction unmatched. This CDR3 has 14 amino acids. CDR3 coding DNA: TGTGCCAGCAGATGGACAGGGGGCACAGATACGCAGTATTTT. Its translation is CASRWTGGTDTQYF.

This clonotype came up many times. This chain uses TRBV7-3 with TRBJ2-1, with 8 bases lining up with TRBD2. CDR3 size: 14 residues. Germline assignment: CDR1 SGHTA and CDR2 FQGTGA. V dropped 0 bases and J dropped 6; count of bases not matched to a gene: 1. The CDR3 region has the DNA TGTGCCAGCAGCTTAACAGCGGGAGTCAATGAGCAGTTCTTC. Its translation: CASSLTAGVNEQFF. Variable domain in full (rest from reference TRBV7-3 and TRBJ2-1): GAGVSQTPSNKVTEKGKYVELRCDPISGHTALYWYRQSLGQGPEFLIYFQGTGAADDSGLPNDRFFAVRPEGSVSTLKIQRTERGDSAVYLCASSLTAGVNEQFFGPGTRLTVL.

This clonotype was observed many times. This CDR3 is CATSGSRDSDQETQYF. The CDR3 nucleotides are TGTGCCACCAGTGGGAGCCGGGACAGTGACCAAGAGACCCAGTACTTC. This rearrangement joins TRBV15 to TRBJ2-5; 7 bases fit TRBD1. The CDR3 spans 16 residues. J lost 0 bases, V lost 6 bases, and 10 bases had no gene match. Germline CDR1 is LNHNV and CDR2 is YYDKDF (reference sequence). The entire variable domain, with the rest obtained from reference TRBV15 and TRBJ2-5, is as follows: DAMVIQNPRYQVTQFGKPVTLSCSQTLNHNVMYWYQQKSSQAPKLLFHYYDKDFNNEADTPDNFQSRRPNTSFCFLDIRSPGLGDTAMYLCATSGSRDSDQETQYFGPGTRLLVL.

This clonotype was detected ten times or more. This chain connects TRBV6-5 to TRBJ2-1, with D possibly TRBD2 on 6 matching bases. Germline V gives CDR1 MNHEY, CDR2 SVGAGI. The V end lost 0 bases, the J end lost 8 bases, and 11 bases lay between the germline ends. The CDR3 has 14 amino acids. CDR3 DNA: TGTGCCAGCAGTTACTCGCGGGATTTGGATGAGCAGTTCTTC. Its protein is CASSYSRDLDEQFF.

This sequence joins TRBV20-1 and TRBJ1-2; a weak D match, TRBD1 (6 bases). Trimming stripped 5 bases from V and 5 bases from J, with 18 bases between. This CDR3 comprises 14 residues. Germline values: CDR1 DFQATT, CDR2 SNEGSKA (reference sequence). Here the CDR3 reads CSAVIRGVGYGYTF. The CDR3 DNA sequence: TGCAGTGCTGTCATCAGGGGAGTTGGGTATGGCTACACCTTC.

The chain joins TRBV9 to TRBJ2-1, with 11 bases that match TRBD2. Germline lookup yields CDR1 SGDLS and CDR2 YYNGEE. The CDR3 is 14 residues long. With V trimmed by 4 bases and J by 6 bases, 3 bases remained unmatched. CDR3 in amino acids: CASSSGTSGNEQFF. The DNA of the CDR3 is TGTGCCAGCAGCTCCGGGACTAGCGGCAATGAGCAGTTCTTC.

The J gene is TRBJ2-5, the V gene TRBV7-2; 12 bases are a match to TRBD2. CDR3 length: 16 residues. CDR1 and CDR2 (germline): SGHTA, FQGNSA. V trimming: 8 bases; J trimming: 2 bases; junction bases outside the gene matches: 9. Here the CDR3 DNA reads TGTGCCAGCGGCCCAGGACTAGCGGGGCAACAAGAGACCCAGTACTTC. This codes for CASGPGLAGQQETQYF.

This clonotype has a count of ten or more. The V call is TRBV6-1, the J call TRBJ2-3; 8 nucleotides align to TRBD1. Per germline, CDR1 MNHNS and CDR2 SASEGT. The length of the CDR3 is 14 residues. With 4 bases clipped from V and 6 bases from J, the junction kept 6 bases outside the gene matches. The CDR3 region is CASSVRDRFDTQYF. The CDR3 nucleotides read TGTGCCAGCAGTGTGCGGGACAGGTTTGATACGCAGTATTTT.

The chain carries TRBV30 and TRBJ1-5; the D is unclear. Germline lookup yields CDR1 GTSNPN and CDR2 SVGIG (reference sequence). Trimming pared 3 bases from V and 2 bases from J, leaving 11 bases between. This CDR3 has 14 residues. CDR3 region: CAWSVAEGNQPQHF. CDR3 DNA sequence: TGTGCCTGGAGCGTGGCAGAGGGCAATCAGCCCCAGCATTTT. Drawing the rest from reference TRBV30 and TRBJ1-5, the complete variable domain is SQTIHQWPATLVQPVGSPLSLECTVEGTSNPNLYWYRQAAGRGLQLLFYSVGIGQISSEVPQNLSASRPQDRQFILSSKKLLLSDSGFYLCAWSVAEGNQPQHFGDGTRLSIL.

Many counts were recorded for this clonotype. The CDR3 DNA follows: TGTGCCAGCAGTTTGAGGACAGGGAAGTCTGGGGCCAACGTCCTGACTTTC. Its protein product is CASSLRTGKSGANVLTF. V is TRBV28 and J is TRBJ2-6, with TRBD1 matching 8 bases. This CDR3 region has 17 residues. Germline-derived CDR1 and CDR2 are MDHEN and SYDVKM. J was trimmed by 1 base and V by 3 bases; bases with no gene match: 5. The entire variable domain, with the rest obtained from reference TRBV28 and TRBJ2-6, is as follows: DVKVTQSSRYLVKRTGEKVFLECVQDMDHENMFWYRQDPGLGLRLIYFSYDVKMKEKGDIPEGYSVSREKKERFSLILESASTNQTSMYLCASSLRTGKSGANVLTFGAGSRLTVL.

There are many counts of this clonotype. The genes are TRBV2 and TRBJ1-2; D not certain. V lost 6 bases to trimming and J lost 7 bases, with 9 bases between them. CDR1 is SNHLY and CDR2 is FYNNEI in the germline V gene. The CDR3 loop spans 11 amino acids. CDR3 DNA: TGTGCCAGCAGACCGGTTGGTGGCTACACCTTC. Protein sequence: CASRPVGGYTF.

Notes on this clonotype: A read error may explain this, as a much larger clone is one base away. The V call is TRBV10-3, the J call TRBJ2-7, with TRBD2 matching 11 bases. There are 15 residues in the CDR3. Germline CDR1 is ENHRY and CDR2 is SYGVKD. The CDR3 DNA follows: TGTGTCATCAGTCCCCGGACTAGCGGGCTTATCGAGCAGTACTTC. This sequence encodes CVISPRTSGLIEQYF.

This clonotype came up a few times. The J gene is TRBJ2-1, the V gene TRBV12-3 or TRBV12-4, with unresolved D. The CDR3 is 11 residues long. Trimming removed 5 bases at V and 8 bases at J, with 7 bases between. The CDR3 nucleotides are TGTGCCAGCAGTCCCTCACATGAGCAGTTCTTC. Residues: CASSPSHEQFF.

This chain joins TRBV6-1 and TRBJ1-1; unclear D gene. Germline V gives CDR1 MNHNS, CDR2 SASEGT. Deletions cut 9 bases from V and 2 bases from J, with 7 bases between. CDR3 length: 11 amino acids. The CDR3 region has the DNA TGTGCCAGTTTGGGAAACACTGAAGCTTTCTTT. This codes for CASLGNTEAFF.

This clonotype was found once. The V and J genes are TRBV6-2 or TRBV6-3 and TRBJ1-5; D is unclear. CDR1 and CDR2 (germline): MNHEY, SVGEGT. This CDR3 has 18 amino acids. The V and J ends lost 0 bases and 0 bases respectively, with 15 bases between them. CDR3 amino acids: CASSYSRAIPYSNQPQHF. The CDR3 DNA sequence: TGTGCCAGCAGTTACTCTAGGGCCATACCCTATAGCAATCAGCCCCAGCATTTT.